This T cell receptor beta chain emerged from a study of blood T cell repertoires in COVID-19. Study as a whole: T cells, B-cell-depleted T cells, or PBMCs supplied cDNA or gDNA.

The CDR3 totals 14 residues. V dropped 5 bases and J dropped 12 bases, with 22 bases sitting between them. Germline V gene lookup returns CDR1 SGHNT and CDR2 YENEEA. Per the study methods: It was from reference gene primer amplification that nucleated cell counts were estimated. The method was immunoSEQ multiplex PCR; TCRdb's version includes in-frame clones alone and lacks a portion of them. The V and J calls and clone size are taken from that table; D and trimming were inferred from the DNA. The table has about 40,000 clones, over 70% seen once; the top ten hold approximately 10%. The V gene is TRBV11-3, the J gene TRBJ1-1; D perhaps matches TRBD1 (6 bases). This clonotype originated in a woman aged 70-85 years with acute or convalescent COVID-19. Sequenced material: peripheral blood. CDR3 nucleotides: TGTGCCAGCAGCCCTGACGGTGGGGGCGGCATCACTTTCTTT. Protein product: CASSPDGGGGITFF. Looking up the rest from reference TRBV11-3 and TRBJ1-1 gives the full variable domain: EAGVVQSPRYKIIEKKQPVAFWCNPISGHNTLYWYLQNLGQGPELLIRYENEEAVDDSQLPKDRFSAERLKGVDSTLKIQPAELGDSAVYLCASSPDGGGGITFFGQGTRLTVV.